This T cell receptor beta chain was found in a study of blood T cell repertoires in COVID-19. Here immunoSEQ multiplex PCR was the method, and the copy in TCRdb shows in-frame clones only, minus some. The sample consists of tens of thousands of clones, around 84% of them appearing once. This clone was seen a single time. The germline V gene has CDR1 MNHEY and CDR2 SVGEGT. CDR3 size: 16 residues. V lost 7 bases to trimming and J lost 1 base; unmatched junction nucleotides: 12. The sequence derives from an elderly woman with acute or convalescent COVID-19. The sequencing input was peripheral blood. This chain links TRBV6-2 or TRBV6-3 with TRBJ2-7, with 8 nucleotides matching TRBD2. The CDR3 protein is CASTPPGSGGSYEQYF. CDR3 DNA: TGTGCCAGCACCCCCCCGGGGAGCGGGGGATCCTACGAGCAGTACTTC.